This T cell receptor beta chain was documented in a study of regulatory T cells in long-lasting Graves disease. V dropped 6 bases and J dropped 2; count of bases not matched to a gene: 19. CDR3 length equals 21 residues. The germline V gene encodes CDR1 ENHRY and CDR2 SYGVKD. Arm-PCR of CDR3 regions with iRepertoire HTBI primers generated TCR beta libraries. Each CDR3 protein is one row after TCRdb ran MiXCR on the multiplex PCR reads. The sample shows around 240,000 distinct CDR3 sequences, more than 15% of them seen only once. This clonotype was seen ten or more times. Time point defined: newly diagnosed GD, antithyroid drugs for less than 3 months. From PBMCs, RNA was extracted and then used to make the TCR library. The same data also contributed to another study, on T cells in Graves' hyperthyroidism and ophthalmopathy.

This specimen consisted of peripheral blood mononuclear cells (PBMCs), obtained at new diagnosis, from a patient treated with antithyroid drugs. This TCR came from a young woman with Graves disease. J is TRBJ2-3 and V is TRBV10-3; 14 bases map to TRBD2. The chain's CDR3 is CAISPGQPGLAGVSTTDTQYF. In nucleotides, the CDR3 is TGTGCCATCAGCCCGGGACAACCGGGACTAGCGGGGGTTAGCACCACAGATACGCAGTATTTT.